These 16 T cell receptor beta chains originate from one sample sequenced in a study of blood T cell repertoires in COVID-19. Libraries were prepared by immunoSEQ multiplex PCR; TCRdb keeps only in-frame clonotypes and omits some of them. The sample consists of some 180,000 clones, about 88% of them appearing once. Input material: PBMCs or T cells enriched from blood (not recorded which). The receptors here all came from a woman between 40 and 55 years old in a cohort exposed to, infected with or recovered from COVID-19 (not recorded which).

This rearrangement joins TRBV5-5 to TRBJ2-7; D remains unclear. Germline loops: CDR1 SGHKS, CDR2 YYEKEE (reference sequence). V lost 0 bases and J 6 bases, leaving 10 bases between the germline ends. The CDR3 consists of 13 residues. The CDR3 DNA is TGTGCCAGCAGCTTGGAATACTCTAGCGAGCAGTACTTC. This translates into CASSLEYSSEQYF.

V usage is TRBV4-3 and J usage is TRBJ1-1, with D maybe TRBD1 (5 bases). Germline CDR1 is LGHNA and CDR2 is YSLEER. The CDR3 covers 12 residues. The germline V and J ends were trimmed by 4 bases and 8 bases, with 11 bases remaining between them. The CDR3 spells CASSLGGVEAFF. The CDR3 nucleotides are TGCGCCAGCAGCCTGGGGGGGGTAGAAGCTTTCTTT.

The V and J genes are TRBV18 and TRBJ1-1; D perhaps matches TRBD1 (5 bases). Germline CDR1 is KGHSH and CDR2 is LQKENI. The CDR3 loop spans 15 amino acids. The V end was cut by 6 bases, the J end by 1 base, with 15 bases between. The CDR3 bases are TGTGCCAGCTCTTCCTTGGGGGGACGGAACACTGAAGCTTTCTTT. This sequence encodes CASSSLGGRNTEAFF.

V usage is TRBV28 and J usage is TRBJ1-6; maybe TRBD1 (6 bases). Germline assignment: CDR1 MDHEN and CDR2 SYDVKM. Trimming pared 6 bases from V and 5 bases from J, leaving 17 bases between. CDR3 length: 16 amino acids. The CDR3 reads CASRPIDRPDNSPLHF. DNA for the CDR3: TGTGCCAGCAGACCAATTGACAGGCCGGATAATTCACCCCTCCACTTT.

The genes are TRBV24-1 and TRBJ2-1; 7 positions agree with TRBD1. The junction had 5 bases not matched to a gene; V was cut back by 9 bases and J by 7 bases. CDR3 length equals 12 residues. CDR1 is KGHDR, CDR2 SFDVKD, per germline. CDR3 sequence: CATSYRGNEQFF. The CDR3 coding sequence is TGTGCCACCTCGTACAGGGGTAATGAGCAGTTCTTC.

This chain links TRBV7-2 with TRBJ2-1, with D possibly TRBD2 on 6 matching bases. The V end was cut by 4 bases, the J end by 6 bases, with 19 bases between. The CDR3 covers 16 residues. The germline V gene encodes CDR1 SGHTA and CDR2 FQGNSA. The CDR3 reads CASSYPPGGSGNEQFF. The CDR3 nucleotides are TGTGCCAGCAGCTACCCCCCTGGGGGGAGTGGCAATGAGCAGTTCTTC. The full variable domain, completed using reference TRBV7-2 and TRBJ2-1, is GAGVSQSPSNKVTEKGKDVELRCDPISGHTALYWYRQSLGQGLEFLIYFQGNSAPDKSGLPSDRFSAERTGGSVSTLTIQRTQQEDSAVYLCASSYPPGGSGNEQFFGPGTRLTVL.

The chain combines TRBV19 with TRBJ2-3, with TRBD2 matching over 10 bases. Germline V gene sequence: CDR1 LNHDA, CDR2 SQIVND (reference sequence). Trimming took 7 bases from V and 5 from J; bases not matched to a gene: 9. The CDR3 length is 15 residues. CDR3: CASNKAGGPVDTQYF. CDR3 DNA: TGTGCCAGTAATAAAGCGGGGGGGCCTGTAGATACGCAGTATTTT.

The V gene is TRBV24-1, the J gene TRBJ2-7; tentative D call: TRBD1 (5 bases). The V end was cut by 7 bases, the J end by 2 bases, with 11 bases between. Germline V CDR1 and CDR2: KGHDR, SFDVKD. The CDR3 is made up of 13 amino acids. The CDR3 DNA follows: TGTGCCACCAGCGACGCAGGGACCTACGAGCAGTACTTC. Protein product: CATSDAGTYEQYF.

A single count supports this clone. This rearrangement joins TRBV6-5 to TRBJ2-7; 7 bases are shared with TRBD1. After removal of 6 bases from V and 3 bases from J, the junction contained 5 bases not matched to a gene. This CDR3 comprises 13 residues. CDR1 is MNHEY and CDR2 is SVGAGI in the germline V gene. In nucleotides, the CDR3 is TGTGCCAGCAGCTCGACAGGGCGCTACGAGCAGTACTTC. Its protein product is CASSSTGRYEQYF.

In this sample, this clone turned up once. The chain is built from TRBV11-3 and TRBJ2-4, with TRBD1 identical over 7 bases. V dropped 5 bases and J dropped 0; count of bases not matched to a gene: 7. Germline V lookup: CDR1 SGHNT, CDR2 YENEEA. The CDR3 totals 16 residues. The DNA for the CDR3 is TGTGCCAGCAGCCGCAGGGGGATGGGAGCCAAAAACATTCAGTACTTC. It yields the protein CASSRRGMGAKNIQYF.

The V call is TRBV9, the J call TRBJ2-1; tentative D call: TRBD1 (6 bases). Germline V gene sequence: CDR1 SGDLS, CDR2 YYNGEE. V lost 4 bases and J lost 8, with 19 bases in between. This CDR3 spans 15 amino acids. The CDR3 here is CASSPQPDRFDEQFF. The CDR3 DNA reads as TGTGCCAGCAGCCCCCAGCCGGACAGATTTGATGAGCAGTTCTTC. The variable domain in full, completed from reference TRBV9 and TRBJ2-1, reads DSGVTQTPKHLITATGQRVTLRCSPRSGDLSVYWYQQSLDQGLQFLIQYYNGEERAKGNILERFSAQQFPDLHSELNLSSLELGDSALYFCASSPQPDRFDEQFFGPGTRLTVL.

The sample holds one count of this clone. The chain employs TRBV5-4 and TRBJ2-5, with D perhaps matching TRBD2 (6 bases). The V gene lost 3 bases and the J gene lost 4 bases, with 16 bases spanning the gap. The CDR3 has 15 amino acids. Germline V CDR1 and CDR2: SGHNT, YYREEE (reference sequence). The CDR3 DNA follows: TGTGCCAGCAGCTCAAATACCGGGGGTTCAGAGACCCAGTACTTC. Encoded protein: CASSSNTGGSETQYF.

The chain employs TRBV2 and TRBJ1-4, with D possibly being TRBD1 (6 bases). CDR1 and CDR2 from the germline V gene are SNHLY and FYNNEI. Trimming shortened V by 8 bases and J by 0 bases, and 10 bases separated the two germline ends. This CDR3 has 14 residues. CDR3 region: CASADSATNEKLFF. The CDR3 DNA is TGTGCCAGCGCGGACAGCGCAACTAATGAAAAACTGTTTTTT.

The gene calls are TRBV5-1 and TRBJ1-5, with D maybe TRBD1 (5 bases). The germline V and J ends were trimmed by 4 bases and 5 bases, with 19 bases remaining between them. The V gene's germline CDR1 is SGHRS and CDR2 YFSETQ. This CDR3 spans 16 amino acids. The CDR3 protein is CASSPRGGGRYQPQHF. CDR3 DNA: TGCGCCAGCAGCCCCCGTGGGGGGGGGAGGTATCAGCCCCAGCATTTT.

This clone was recorded only once. The chain has TRBV11-2 and TRBJ2-7; D call uncertain. V lost 2 bases and J lost 1, with 9 bases in between. The CDR3 is made up of 14 amino acids. The germline V gene has CDR1 SGHAT and CDR2 FQNNGV. As DNA, the CDR3 is TGTGCCAGCAGCTTACCCAGGAATTCCTACGAGCAGTACTTC. This codes for CASSLPRNSYEQYF.

The chain uses TRBV11-2 and TRBJ1-1, with 9 nucleotides matching TRBD1. Trimming took 4 bases from V and 3 from J; bases not matched to a gene: 3. Germline CDR1 is SGHAT and CDR2 is FQNNGV. The CDR3 is made up of 14 amino acids. CDR3 protein: CASSSDRGDTEAFF. CDR3 sequence (DNA): TGTGCCAGCAGCTCGGACAGGGGAGACACTGAAGCTTTCTTT.